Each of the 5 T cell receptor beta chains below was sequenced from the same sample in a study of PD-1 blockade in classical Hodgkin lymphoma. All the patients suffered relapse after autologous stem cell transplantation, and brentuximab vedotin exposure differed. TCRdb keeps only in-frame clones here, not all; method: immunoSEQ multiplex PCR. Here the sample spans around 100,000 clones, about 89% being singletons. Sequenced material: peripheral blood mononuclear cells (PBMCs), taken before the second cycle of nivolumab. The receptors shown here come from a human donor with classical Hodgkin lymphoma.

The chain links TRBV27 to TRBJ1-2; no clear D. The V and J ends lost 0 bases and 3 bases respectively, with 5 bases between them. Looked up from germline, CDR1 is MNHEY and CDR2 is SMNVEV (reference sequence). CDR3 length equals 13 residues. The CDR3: CASSLSVDYGYTF. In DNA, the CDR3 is TGTGCCAGCAGTTTATCTGTGGACTATGGCTACACCTTC.

The CDR3 DNA follows: TGTGCCAGCAGAAAAATCGGGCCACGGGAAGGGGAGCAGTACTTC. It is translated as CASRKIGPREGEQYF. This rearrangement joins TRBV6-6 to TRBJ2-7, with a weak D call TRBD2 (5 bases). V dropped 6 bases and J dropped 7 bases, with 22 bases sitting between them. The CDR3 loop spans 15 amino acids. From germline, CDR1 is MNHNY and CDR2 SVGAGI (reference sequence).

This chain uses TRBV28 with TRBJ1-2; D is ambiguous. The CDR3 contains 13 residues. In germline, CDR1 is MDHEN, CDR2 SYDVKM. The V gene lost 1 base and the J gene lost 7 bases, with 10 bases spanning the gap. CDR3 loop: CASSLFWVSGYTF. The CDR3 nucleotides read TGTGCCAGCAGTTTATTTTGGGTGTCTGGCTACACCTTC.

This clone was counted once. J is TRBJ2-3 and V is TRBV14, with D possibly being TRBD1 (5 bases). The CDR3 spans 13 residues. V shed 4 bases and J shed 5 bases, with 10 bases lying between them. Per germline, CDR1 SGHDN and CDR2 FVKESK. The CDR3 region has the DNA TGTGCCAGCAGCCTAACGACAGTAGATACGCAGTATTTT. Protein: CASSLTTVDTQYF.

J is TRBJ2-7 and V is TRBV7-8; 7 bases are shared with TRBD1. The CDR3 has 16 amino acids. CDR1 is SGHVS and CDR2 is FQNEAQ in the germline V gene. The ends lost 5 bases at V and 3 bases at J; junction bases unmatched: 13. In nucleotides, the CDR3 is TGTGCCAGCAGCAGTACCGGGACAGCCTTTGGCTACGAGCAGTACTTC. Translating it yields CASSSTGTAFGYEQYF. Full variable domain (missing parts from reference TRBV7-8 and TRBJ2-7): GAGVSQSPRYKVAKRGQDVALRCDPISGHVSLFWYQQALGQGPEFLTYFQNEAQLDKSGLPSDRFFAERPEGSVSTLKIQRTQQEDSAVYLCASSSTGTAFGYEQYFGPGTRLTVT.